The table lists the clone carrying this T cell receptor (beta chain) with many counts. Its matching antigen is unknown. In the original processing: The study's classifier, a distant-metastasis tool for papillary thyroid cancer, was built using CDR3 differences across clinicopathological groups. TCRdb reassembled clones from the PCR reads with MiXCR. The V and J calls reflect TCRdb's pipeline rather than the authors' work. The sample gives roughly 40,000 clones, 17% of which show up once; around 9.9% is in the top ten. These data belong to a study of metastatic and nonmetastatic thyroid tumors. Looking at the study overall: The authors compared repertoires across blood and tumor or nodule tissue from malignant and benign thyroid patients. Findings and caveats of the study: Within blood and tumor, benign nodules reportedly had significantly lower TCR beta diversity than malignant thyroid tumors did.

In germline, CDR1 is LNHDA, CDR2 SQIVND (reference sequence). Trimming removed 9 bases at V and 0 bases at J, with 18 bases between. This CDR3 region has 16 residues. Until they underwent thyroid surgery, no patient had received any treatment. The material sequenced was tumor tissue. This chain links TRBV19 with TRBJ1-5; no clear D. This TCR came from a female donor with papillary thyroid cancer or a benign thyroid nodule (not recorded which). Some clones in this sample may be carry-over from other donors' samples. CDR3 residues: CASTLEYWSSNQPQHF. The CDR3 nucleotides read TGTGCCAGCACACTTGAATATTGGAGTAGCAATCAGCCCCAGCATTTT.